This T cell receptor (beta chain) appears in the sequencing data of a study of patients and donors after allogeneic stem cell transplantation. The CDR3 loop spans 16 amino acids. V was cut by 5 bases and J by 1 base, with 17 bases left in between. Germline CDR1 and CDR2: SEHNR and FQNEAQ (reference sequence). TCRdb independently ran MiXCR on the RT-PCR reads; one entry per CDR3 protein. This table holds roughly 140,000 distinct CDR3 sequences, over 35% found once. This sequence was found in a human donor who was either an allogeneic HSCT recipient or a stem cell or donor lymphocyte infusion donor (not recorded which). It is not recorded whose cells these are; they may come from a transplant donor. Specimen: blood, either unsorted or a sorted T cell fraction (not recorded which). This chain connects TRBV7-9 to TRBJ1-1; D might be TRBD1 (5 bases). The CDR3 protein is CASSTFWDRENTEAFF. CDR3 nucleotides: TGTGCCAGCAGCACCTTTTGGGACCGGGAGAACACTGAAGCTTTCTTT.